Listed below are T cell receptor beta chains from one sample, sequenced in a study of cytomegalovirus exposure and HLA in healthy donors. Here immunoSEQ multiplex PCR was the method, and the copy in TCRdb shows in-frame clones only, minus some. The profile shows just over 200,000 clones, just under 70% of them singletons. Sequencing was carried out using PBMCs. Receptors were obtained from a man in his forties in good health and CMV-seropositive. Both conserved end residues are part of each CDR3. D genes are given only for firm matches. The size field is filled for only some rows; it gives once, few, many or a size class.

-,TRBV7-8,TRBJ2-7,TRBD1,TGTGCCAGCAGCTTAGCACCGGACAGGGAAGGAGAGCAGTACTTC,CASSLAPDREGEQYF
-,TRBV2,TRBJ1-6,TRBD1,TGTGCCAGCAGTGATCCGGGACAGGGCTCCGATAATTCACCCCTCCACTTT,CASSDPGQGSDNSPLHF
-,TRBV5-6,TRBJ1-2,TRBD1,TGTGCCAGCAGCTCAACGGGACAGGGGAATGGCTACACCTTC,CASSSTGQGNGYTF
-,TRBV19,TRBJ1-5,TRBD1,TGTGCCAGTAGCCAGACCGGTGGGTCAGGGGGGCCCAATCAGCCCCAGCATTTT,CASSQTGGSGGPNQPQHF
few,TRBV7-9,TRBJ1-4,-,TGTGCCAGCAGCCCCGGCGGGGGGGAACTGTTTTTT,CASSPGGGELFF
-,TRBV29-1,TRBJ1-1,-,TGCAGCGTCGTAAGAGGTGGGTCGGAAGCTTTCTTT,CSVVRGGSEAFF
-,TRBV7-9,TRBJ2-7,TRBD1,TGTGCCAGCAGCCGGACAGGGAACGAGCAGTACTTC,CASSRTGNEQYF
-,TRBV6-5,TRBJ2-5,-,TGTGCCAGCCACAGCAGCCTCCAAGAGACCCAGTACTTC,CASHSSLQETQYF
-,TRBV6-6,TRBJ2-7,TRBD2,TGTGCCAGCAGTTACAGTGGGGGGGAGTACGAGCAGTACTTC,CASSYSGGEYEQYF
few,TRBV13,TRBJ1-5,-,TGTGCCAGCAGCCAGGGACACCTCAATCAGCCCCAGCATTTT,CASSQGHLNQPQHF
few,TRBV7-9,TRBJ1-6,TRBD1,TGTGCCAGCAGCACAGGGGGCCCCACGGAGACCCTCCACTTT,CASSTGGPTETLHF
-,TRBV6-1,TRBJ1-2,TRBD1,TGTGCCAGCAGTGAAGCAGGACAGGTGACGAAGAGCTACACCTTC,CASSEAGQVTKSYTF
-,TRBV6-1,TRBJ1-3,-,TGTGCCAGGGGCCAGGGAGGGGGCTCTGGAAACACCATATATTTT,CARGQGGGSGNTIYF
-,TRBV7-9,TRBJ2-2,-,TGTGTCAGCAGCGCAGGACAGACCACCGGGGAGCTGTTTTTT,CVSSAGQTTGELFF
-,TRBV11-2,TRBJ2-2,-,TGTGCCAGCAGCTTAAGAGGACTATTAGATTCGGCCGGGGAGCTGTTTTTT,CASSLRGLLDSAGELFF
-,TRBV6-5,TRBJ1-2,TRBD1,TGTGCCAGCAGCCGACAGGGTAACTATGGCTACACCTTC,CASSRQGNYGYTF
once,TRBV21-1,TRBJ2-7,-,TGTGCCAGCATTCCGGGACTAGCGGATACCTACGAGCAGTACTTC,CASIPGLADTYEQYF
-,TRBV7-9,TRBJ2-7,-,TGTGCCAGCAGCTTGGAGCAGAGCTCCTACGAGCAGTACTTC,CASSLEQSSYEQYF
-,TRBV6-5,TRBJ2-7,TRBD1,TGTGCCAGCAGTGAAGGCAGGGGGGAGCAGTACTTC,CASSEGRGEQYF
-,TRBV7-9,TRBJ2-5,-,TGTGCCCACGACGAAGACAGCGGCCCGGGGGCCCAGTACTTC,CAHDEDSGPGAQYF
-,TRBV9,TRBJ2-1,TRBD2,TGTGCCAGCAGCGTCTACGGCGGGGGGGCAGATGAGCAGTTCTTC,CASSVYGGGADEQFF
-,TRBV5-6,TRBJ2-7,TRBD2,TGTGCCAGCAGCTTGGGACTAGCGGACGCCGAGCAGTACTTC,CASSLGLADAEQYF
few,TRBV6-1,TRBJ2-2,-,TGTGCCAGCAGTACGGGACAGAACACCGGGGAGCTGTTTTTT,CASSTGQNTGELFF
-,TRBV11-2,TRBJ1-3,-,TGTGCCAGCAGCTTAGTATTCTCCGGGGCTGGAAACACCATATATTTT,CASSLVFSGAGNTIYF
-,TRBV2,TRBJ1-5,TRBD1,TGTGCCAGCAGTACCCTCAGAGGAGGGGGACAGTCCCAGCATTTT,CASSTLRGGGQSQHF
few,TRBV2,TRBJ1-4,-,TGTGCCAGCATACATCGGGCTAATGAAAAACTGTTTTTT,CASIHRANEKLFF
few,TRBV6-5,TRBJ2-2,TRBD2,TGTGCCAGCAGTTACGCAGAGCGGGGGTCCGGGGAGCTGTTTTTT,CASSYAERGSGELFF